Shown below are 28 T cell receptor beta chains from a single sample sequenced in a study of cytomegalovirus exposure and HLA in healthy donors (dated by TCRdb to the late 2010s). To prepare the library, the immunoSEQ multiplex PCR assay was applied. A mixture of 60 forward primers for TCR Vbeta segments and 13 reverse primers for TCR Jbeta segments was used in the multiplex PCR. The table was pulled from immuneACCESS by TCRdb, which kept in-frame rearrangements only. Such tables lose some clones; where checked, under half of the loss comes from unresolved V genes, and the rest has no known cause. The sample yields around 150,000 clones; more than 75% were counted once. Approximately 1.6% of the sample is held by the ten biggest clonotypes. The material sequenced was PBMCs. The origin of the receptors is a girl aged 10 to 17 in good health and CMV-seropositive.

CDR3 DNA: TGCGCCAGCAGCATCCCCAAGGGGAACCCACGCAGGTCAGATGAGCAGTTCTTC. This gives the protein CASSIPKGNPRRSDEQFF. The chain couples TRBV4-1 to TRBJ2-1; tentatively, D is TRBD1 (5 bases). This CDR3 comprises 18 residues. From germline, CDR1 is MGHRA and CDR2 YSYEKL. Trimming took off 5 bases at V and 8 bases at J, with 28 bases between the two ends.

The CDR3: CASSQDRGGNTGELFF. The CDR3, as DNA: TGCGCCAGCAGCCAAGATCGCGGGGGGAACACCGGGGAGCTGTTTTTT. The V gene is TRBV4-3, the J gene TRBJ2-2; TRBD2 aligns across 7 bases. J was trimmed by 1 base and V by 0 bases; bases with no gene match: 2. The CDR3 covers 16 residues. The germline V gene encodes CDR1 LGHNA and CDR2 YSLEER.

V usage is TRBV7-2 and J usage is TRBJ1-2; a possible D gene is TRBD1 (6 bases). V shed 3 bases and J shed 5 bases, with 19 bases lying between them. Germline V lookup: CDR1 SGHTA, CDR2 FQGNSA. CDR3 length: 16 residues. The CDR3 spells CASSFQTGGAAYGYTF. Here the CDR3 DNA reads TGTGCCAGCAGCTTCCAGACTGGGGGGGCGGCGTATGGCTACACCTTC.

The chain joins TRBV7-6 to TRBJ1-1; D ambiguous. CDR3 length: 11 residues. Germline CDR1 and CDR2: SGHVS and FNYEAQ. The ends were cut back, 5 bases at V and 5 bases at J, with 6 bases in the middle. As DNA, the CDR3 is TGTGCCAGCAGCCTCCTAACTGAAGCTTTCTTT. Translated, it gives CASSLLTEAFF. Looking up the rest from reference TRBV7-6 and TRBJ1-1 gives the full variable domain: GAGVSQSPRYKVTKRGQDVALRCDPISGHVSLYWYRQALGQGPEFLTYFNYEAQQDKSGLPNDRFSAERPEGSISTLTIQRTEQRDSAMYRCASSLLTEAFFGQGTRLTVV.

The chain couples TRBV27 to TRBJ2-5, with a weak D call TRBD2 (5 bases). Germline V gene lookup returns CDR1 MNHEY and CDR2 SMNVEV (reference sequence). This CDR3 has 14 amino acids. Trimming pared 6 bases from V and 0 bases from J, leaving 11 bases between. In nucleotides, the CDR3 is TGTGCCAGCAGCATAACTAGATACCAAGAGACCCAGTACTTC. It is translated as CASSITRYQETQYF.

The V gene is TRBV7-6, the J gene TRBJ2-1, with TRBD2 as a possible D gene (8 bases). Trimming took off 5 bases at V and 5 bases at J, with 22 bases between the two ends. Germline V gene data show CDR1 as SGHVS and CDR2 as FNYEAQ. CDR3 length: 17 amino acids. Written as DNA, the CDR3 is TGTGCCAGCAGCACTAGGGGGCTAGCGGGTCTCCACAATGAGCAGTTCTTC. Translation: CASSTRGLAGLHNEQFF.

This chain uses TRBV4-1 with TRBJ2-3; D is uncertain. The CDR3 spans 13 residues. Trimming took off 1 base at V and 8 bases at J, with 10 bases between the two ends. CDR1 and CDR2 (germline): MGHRA, YSYEKL. The CDR3 region is CASSQGSDFTQYF. The CDR3 DNA reads as TGCGCCAGCAGCCAAGGCTCTGACTTTACGCAGTATTTT.

V usage is TRBV11-3 and J usage is TRBJ2-5, with D possibly being TRBD1 (6 bases). V was trimmed by 4 bases and J by 2 bases, leaving 14 bases between them. Germline-derived CDR1 and CDR2 are SGHNT and YENEEA. The CDR3 runs to 15 residues. In DNA form, the CDR3 reads TGTGCCAGCAGCTCCGGGACAAGTCGTCAAGAGACCCAGTACTTC. Its protein product is CASSSGTSRQETQYF.

This chain uses TRBV28 with TRBJ1-5, with 7 bases that match TRBD1. The CDR3 spans 15 residues. CDR1 is MDHEN, CDR2 SYDVKM, per germline. Trimming at V came to 2 bases and at J to 4 bases, leaving 5 bases not matched to a gene. The chain's CDR3 is CASSLRGLGNQPQHF. CDR3 in DNA: TGTGCCAGCAGTTTAAGGGGGCTCGGGAATCAGCCCCAGCATTTT.

This clone was detected once. In DNA, the CDR3 is TGTGCCTGGAGCCAGGGGACAGGTGCTGAAGCTTTCTTT. This encodes CAWSQGTGAEAFF. The V gene is TRBV30, the J gene TRBJ1-1, with 8 bases matching TRBD1. This CDR3 has 13 amino acids. V lost 3 bases, J lost 6 bases, and 6 bases stayed unmatched. Germline V CDR1 and CDR2: GTSNPN, SVGIG (reference sequence).

The CDR3 protein is CSARRGLNTEAFF. CDR3 bases: TGCAGCGCACGAAGGGGTCTGAACACTGAAGCTTTCTTT. The V and J genes are TRBV29-1 and TRBJ1-1, with D perhaps TRBD1 (5 bases). The V gene lost 7 bases and the J gene lost 0 bases, with 12 bases spanning the gap. Germline CDR1 reads SQVTM; CDR2 reads ANQGSEA. The CDR3 loop spans 13 amino acids.

This chain joins TRBV10-1 and TRBJ2-1; the D gene is possibly TRBD2 (5 bases). Germline V gene lookup returns CDR1 WNHNN and CDR2 SYGVQD (reference sequence). The CDR3 spans 15 residues. Trimming pared 1 base from V and 8 bases from J, leaving 15 bases between. The CDR3: CASSEFLGGSDEQFF. The CDR3 nucleotides are TGCGCCAGCAGTGAGTTTTTAGGAGGTAGTGATGAGCAGTTCTTC.

The CDR3 loop reads CASSPTPYSGNTIYF. CDR3 in DNA: TGCGCCAGCAGCCCCACACCTTACTCTGGAAACACCATATATTTT. The chain employs TRBV5-1 and TRBJ1-3; D ambiguous. V was trimmed by 4 bases and J by 0 bases, leaving 11 bases between them. This CDR3 spans 15 amino acids. Germline loops: CDR1 SGHRS, CDR2 YFSETQ. Drawing the rest from reference TRBV5-1 and TRBJ1-3, the complete variable domain is KAGVTQTPRYLIKTRGQQVTLSCSPISGHRSVSWYQQTPGQGLQFLFEYFSETQRNKGNFPGRFSGRQFSNSRSEMNVSTLELGDSALYLCASSPTPYSGNTIYFGEGSWLTVV.

The J gene is TRBJ2-5, the V gene TRBV30; D might be TRBD1 (6 bases). Germline V gives CDR1 GTSNPN, CDR2 SVGIG (reference sequence). V was cut by 0 bases and J by 6 bases, with 14 bases left in between. CDR3 size: 14 residues. CDR3 coding DNA: TGTGCCTGGAGTGTGATGGGGGCGAGGAAGACCCAGTACTTC. Translation gives CAWSVMGARKTQYF.

This chain uses TRBV7-3 with TRBJ1-1; D is undetermined. The germline V and J ends were trimmed by 1 base and 4 bases, with 7 bases remaining between them. The CDR3 consists of 13 residues. CDR1 and CDR2 (germline): SGHTA, FQGTGA. The CDR3 reads CASSLNSGTEAFF. CDR3 coding DNA: TGTGCCAGCAGCTTAAACTCCGGCACTGAAGCTTTCTTT.

The CDR3, as DNA: TGCAGCGTTGAATGGAGGGACGGATACAATGAGCAGTTCTTC. Translation: CSVEWRDGYNEQFF. The chain recombines TRBV29-1 with TRBJ2-1, with a possible D match to TRBD2 (6 bases). The V and J ends lost 2 bases and 4 bases respectively, with 12 bases between them. The CDR3 spans 14 residues. CDR1 is SQVTM and CDR2 is ANQGSEA in the germline V gene.

V is TRBV7-8 and J is TRBJ2-2; D is possibly TRBD1 (6 bases). CDR3 length equals 15 residues. V dropped 6 bases and J dropped 3 bases, with 14 bases sitting between them. CDR1 SGHVS and CDR2 FQNEAQ come from the germline V gene. This CDR3 reads CASRRRGRDTGELFF. The CDR3 DNA follows: TGTGCCAGCAGACGCAGGGGAAGGGACACCGGGGAGCTGTTTTTT. Using reference TRBV7-8 and TRBJ2-2 for the parts outside the CDR3, the full variable domain is GAGVSQSPRYKVAKRGQDVALRCDPISGHVSLFWYQQALGQGPEFLTYFQNEAQLDKSGLPSDRFFAERPEGSVSTLKIQRTQQEDSAVYLCASRRRGRDTGELFFGEGSRLTVL.

About this clone itself: An end of the junction differs from the germline gene, which may be a read error. The V and J genes are TRBV28 and TRBJ2-7; 9 nucleotides align to TRBD1. The CDR3 is made up of 15 amino acids. Germline CDR1 and CDR2: MDHEN and SYDVKM. The DNA for the CDR3 is TGTGCTAGCACAGAGACCGGGACAGGGTTCTACGAGCAGTACTTC. It codes for CASTETGTGFYEQYF.

The V call is TRBV5-1, the J call TRBJ2-7; 9 bases line up with TRBD2. The germline gives CDR1 SGHRS, CDR2 YFSETQ. The length of the CDR3 is 20 residues. V was clipped by 0 bases and J by 3 bases; unmatched bases: 19. The CDR3 region is CASSLEPPIEAGGFSYEQYF. The CDR3 nucleotides read TGCGCCAGCAGCTTGGAACCCCCTATTGAAGCGGGGGGTTTCAGCTACGAGCAGTACTTC.

The chain has TRBV11-3 and TRBJ2-1, with TRBD1 identical over 12 bases. Germline loops: CDR1 SGHNT, CDR2 YENEEA. V dropped 6 bases and J dropped 7; count of bases not matched to a gene: 7. This CDR3 is built from 15 residues. CDR3 amino acids: CASRGRDRGQNEQFF. DNA of the CDR3: TGTGCCAGCAGGGGACGGGACAGGGGGCAAAATGAGCAGTTCTTC.

V usage is TRBV6-5 and J usage is TRBJ1-2; 9 nucleotides agree with TRBD1. This CDR3 has 14 amino acids. The V segment lost 5 bases and the J segment 4 bases; nucleotides outside the gene matches: 5. CDR1 is MNHEY, CDR2 SVGAGI, per germline. The CDR3 region has the DNA TGTGCCAGCAGTGGACAGGGGAGGTTCTATGGCTACACCTTC. As protein: CASSGQGRFYGYTF.

CDR3 coding DNA: TGTGCCAGCAGTGTGGACAGGGGCTATGGCTACACCTTC. Amino acid sequence: CASSVDRGYGYTF. This chain uses TRBV28 with TRBJ1-2, with 9 bases identical to TRBD1. The CDR3 runs to 13 residues. The V segment lost 5 bases and the J segment 4 bases; nucleotides outside the gene matches: 2. Germline V gene sequence: CDR1 MDHEN, CDR2 SYDVKM.

This chain links TRBV6-5 with TRBJ2-3; 10 positions match TRBD2. Germline CDR1 MNHEY, CDR2 SVGAGI. The CDR3 has 14 residues. Germline trimming cut 6 bases from V and 5 bases from J; bases unmatched to any gene: 5. The CDR3 sequence: CASRSGGAKDTQYF. CDR3 bases: TGTGCCAGCAGGAGCGGGGGGGCGAAAGATACGCAGTATTTT.

The chain joins TRBV27 to TRBJ2-7; TRBD1 agrees at 10 bases. The length of the CDR3 is 15 residues. The junction had 8 bases not matched to a gene; V was cut back by 2 bases and J by 7 bases. The germline CDR1 and CDR2 sequences are MNHEY and SMNVEV (reference sequence). As DNA, the CDR3 is TGTGCCAGCAGTTTACCGGGACAGGGGCTGGGGGAGCAGTACTTC. Translating it yields CASSLPGQGLGEQYF.

On this clone: Other DNA sequences in this sample translate to the same CDR3. The rearrangement uses TRBV9 and TRBJ2-3, with 8 nucleotides matching TRBD1. The CDR3 contains 18 residues. The J segment lost 0 bases and the V segment lost 0 bases, leaving 9 bases of the junction unmatched. Germline V gives CDR1 SGDLS, CDR2 YYNGEE. The CDR3 reads CASSVGFPGGRSTDTQYF. The CDR3 DNA reads as TGTGCCAGCAGCGTAGGCTTTCCAGGGGGCAGGAGCACAGATACGCAGTATTTT.

This chain uses TRBV5-1 with TRBJ2-7; D gene uncertain. The CDR3 is made up of 14 amino acids. Germline CDR1 SGHRS, CDR2 YFSETQ. V dropped 0 bases and J dropped 0 bases, with 7 bases sitting between them. CDR3 amino acids: CASSLGANSYEQYF. The CDR3, as DNA: TGCGCCAGCAGCTTGGGTGCGAACTCCTACGAGCAGTACTTC.

The chain is built from TRBV4-3 and TRBJ2-7, with D tentatively TRBD1 (6 bases). There are 15 residues in the CDR3. CDR1 and CDR2 from the germline V gene are LGHNA and YSLEER. Trimming removed 0 bases at V and 3 bases at J, with 12 bases between. The CDR3 sequence: CASSQDRDTRYEQYF. The DNA of the CDR3 is TGCGCCAGCAGCCAAGATAGGGACACACGCTACGAGCAGTACTTC.

The V gene is TRBV28, the J gene TRBJ2-2, with 10 bases identical to TRBD1. The CDR3 covers 15 residues. Germline CDR1 and CDR2: MDHEN and SYDVKM. Trimming removed 5 bases from V and 5 bases from J; junction bases left unmatched: 5. The CDR3 coding sequence is TGTGCCAGCAGTGCAGACAGGGGGCGAACCGGGGAGCTGTTTTTT. Translating gives CASSADRGRTGELFF.